Below are 26 T cell receptor beta chains sequenced from a single sample in a study of tumor and adjacent non-tumor tissue in lung cancer. This sample's RNA came from whole unsorted tissue. A modified ARM-PCR protocol with three rounds of nested PCR amplified TCRbeta. TCRdb re-analysed the multiplex PCR reads in MiXCR, keeping a single row per CDR3 protein. Among about 200,000 distinct CDR3 sequences listed, 71% were seen once. The sequencing input was lung tumor tissue. The receptors shown here come from a man aged 55 to 70 with non-small cell lung cancer.

Worth noting for this clonotype: One end of the junction varies from germline; a read error may be responsible. The V and J genes are TRBV29-1 and TRBJ1-5, with no clear D. The V gene's germline CDR1 is SQVTM and CDR2 ANQGSEA. The CDR3 is 11 amino acids. CDR3 bases: TGCAGCGTTGAGAGTTTTCAGCACCAGCATTTT. This gives the protein CSVESFQHQHF.

With respect to this clonotype: This CDR3 fails to terminate in the conserved phenylalanine or tryptophan, so it likely reflects a read error. The rearrangement joins TRBV6-2 or TRBV6-3 to TRBJ2-7, with D unclear. V lost 2 bases, J lost 4 bases, and 12 bases lay in between. The CDR3 loop spans 14 amino acids. Germline V gene lookup returns CDR1 MNHEY and CDR2 SVGEGT. In DNA, the CDR3 is TGTGCCAGCAGTTACGGGCAGTTTTCTTACGAGCAGTACCTC. Protein sequence: CASSYGQFSYEQYL.

With regard to this clonotype: The junction and the germline gene differ at one end; a read error may be behind it. Here the CDR3 DNA reads TGCAACGTTGTAAAAGACTACGAGCAGTACTTC. Its translation is CNVVKDYEQYF. The chain is built from TRBV29-1 and TRBJ2-7; D not resolved. CDR3 length: 11 amino acids. CDR1 SQVTM and CDR2 ANQGSEA come from the germline V gene.

This chain links TRBV29-1 with TRBJ1-2; the match to TRBD1 covers 9 bases. CDR1 and CDR2 (germline): SQVTM, ANQGSEA. The V segment lost 7 bases and the J segment 3 bases; nucleotides outside the gene matches: 9. The length of the CDR3 is 14 residues. This CDR3 reads CSGGDDRGDYGYTF. In DNA, the CDR3 is TGCAGCGGAGGGGATGACAGGGGGGACTATGGCTACACCTTC.

Here the CDR3 DNA reads TGCAGTGCTAGAGGCGGCGGTCGCTCCTACAATGAGCAGTTCTTC. Protein sequence: CSARGGGRSYNEQFF. This chain links TRBV20-1 with TRBJ2-1, with no clear D. Looked up from germline, CDR1 is DFQATT and CDR2 is SNEGSKA (reference sequence). This CDR3 is 15 amino acids long. V gave up 1 base and J gave up 0 bases, with 10 bases separating them.

A word on this clonotype: Sequence at one end of the junction differs from germline and may be a read error. This sequence joins TRBV20-1 and TRBJ2-3, with TRBD2 matching over 8 bases. The V gene's germline CDR1 is DFQATT and CDR2 SNEGSKA (reference sequence). The CDR3 is 15 amino acids. CDR3 region: CNAVLSGGGEDTQYF. For the CDR3, the DNA is TGCAATGCTGTCTTATCGGGAGGGGGTGAAGACACGCAGTATTTT.

This clonotype was seen repeatedly, ten times or more. V is TRBV20-1 and J is TRBJ1-3; D is unresolved. The V and J ends lost 3 bases and 0 bases respectively, with 12 bases between them. Germline loops: CDR1 DFQATT, CDR2 SNEGSKA (reference sequence). This CDR3 has 15 amino acids. CDR3 residues: CSARDGGTSGNTIYF. CDR3 DNA: TGCAGTGCTAGGGATGGCGGAACCTCTGGAAACACCATATATTTT.

In the case of this clonotype: At one of its ends the junction is not consistent with the germline gene, which may arise from a read error. This sequence joins TRBV11-3 and TRBJ2-7, with D maybe TRBD1 (6 bases). CDR1 is SGHNT and CDR2 is YENEEA in the germline V gene. The CDR3 totals 14 residues. CDR3 bases: TGTGCCAGAAGCTTAGATCTGGACAGCTACAAGCAGTACTTC. Translation gives CARSLDLDSYKQYF.

This rearrangement joins TRBV5-8 to TRBJ1-3, with TRBD1 matching over 9 bases. Germline assignment: CDR1 SGHTS and CDR2 YDEGEE. Unmatched junction bases numbered 5, after V lost 1 base and J lost 3 bases. The CDR3 has 16 residues. CDR3 protein: CASSLNRQGGGNTIYF. The DNA of the CDR3 is TGTGCCAGCAGCTTGAACCGACAGGGGGGTGGAAACACCATATATTTT.

This clonotype was counted between two and nine times. The missing conserved phenylalanine or tryptophan at the end of this CDR3 makes a read error likely. The V call is TRBV20-1, the J call TRBJ2-1; D is undetermined. The CDR3 has 13 residues. Germline CDR1 and CDR2: DFQATT and SNEGSKA (reference sequence). V was trimmed by 8 bases and J by 8 bases, leaving 19 bases between them. This chain's CDR3 is CSTFQTHPHEQFS. DNA for the CDR3: TGCAGTACCTTTCAGACCCACCCCCATGAGCAGTTCTCC.

The chain links TRBV6-4 to TRBJ1-5, with 9 positions matching TRBD1. Germline-derived CDR1 and CDR2 are MRHNA and SNTAGT. The V and J ends lost 6 bases and 1 base, in that order; junction bases with no gene match: 4. The CDR3 spans 15 residues. This CDR3 reads CASRRDRVSNQPQHF. The CDR3 nucleotides are TGTGCCAGCAGGAGGGACAGGGTAAGCAATCAGCCCCAGCATTTT.

This chain links TRBV20-1 with TRBJ2-2, with TRBD1 identical over 9 bases. Germline loops: CDR1 DFQATT, CDR2 SNEGSKA (reference sequence). This CDR3 comprises 14 residues. With 4 bases clipped from V and 4 bases from J, the junction kept 4 bases outside the gene matches. The CDR3 DNA reads as TGCAGTGCTAAGAACAGGGGGCGCACCGGGGAGCTGTTTTTT. This codes for CSAKNRGRTGELFF.

This clonotype was seen a single time. A read error is possible here, since a much larger clone lies one base away. The chain combines TRBV10-2 with TRBJ2-7; 12 nucleotides match TRBD2. The V gene's germline CDR1 is WSHSY and CDR2 SAAADI. This CDR3 spans 13 amino acids. CDR3 DNA sequence: TGCGTCAGCAGTGAGCCTAGCGGGAGGGGGCAGTACTTC. Translation: CVSSEPSGRGQYF.

This clonotype was detected many times. This sequence joins TRBV7-8 and TRBJ1-6; D is uncertain. The CDR3 covers 14 residues. The ends were cut back, 0 bases at V and 7 bases at J, with 7 bases in the middle. CDR1 is SGHVS, CDR2 FQNEAQ, per germline. The CDR3 nucleotides read TGTGCCAGCAGCTTAGCAGGGCCCAATTCACCCCTCCACTTT. This encodes CASSLAGPNSPLHF.

This rearrangement joins TRBV7-9 to TRBJ2-3, with D possibly TRBD2 on 5 matching bases. Trimming left V 5 bases short and J 1 base short, with 10 bases between. Germline assignment: CDR1 SEHNR and CDR2 FQNEAQ (reference sequence). This CDR3 contains 14 residues. The CDR3 DNA sequence: TGTGCCAGCAGCCGCTCCGGGGGCACAGATACGCAGTATTTT. Translation: CASSRSGGTDTQYF. Filled out from reference TRBV7-9 and TRBJ2-3, the complete variable domain reads DTGVSQNPRHKITKRGQNVTFRCDPISEHNRLYWYRQTLGQGPEFLTYFQNEAQLEKSRLLSDRFSAERPKGSFSTLEIQRTEQGDSAMYLCASSRSGGTDTQYFGPGTRLTVL.

In this sample, this clonotype turned up once. The junction differs from germline at one of its ends, possibly a read error. The chain has TRBV6-2 or TRBV6-3 and TRBJ2-2; 8 positions match TRBD2. This CDR3 contains 14 residues. The germline V gene has CDR1 MNHEY and CDR2 SVGEGT. The CDR3 region is CACWLSGNTGELFF. CDR3 DNA: TGTGCCTGCTGGCTTAGCGGGAACACCGGGGAGTTGTTTTTT.

Regarding this clonotype: One end of the junction is discordant with germline, which a read error may explain. The rearrangement uses TRBV12-3 or TRBV12-4 and TRBJ2-1, with 7 positions matching TRBD2. The CDR3 is 15 amino acids. CDR3 residues: CASSWTSGGRNVQFF. CDR3 DNA: TGTGCCAGCAGTTGGACTAGTGGGGGAAGGAATGTGCAGTTCTTC.

There are a few counts of this clonotype. The V gene is TRBV20-1, the J gene TRBJ1-4; 7 positions match TRBD1. V lost 2 bases to trimming and J lost 3 bases; unmatched junction nucleotides: 6. Germline lookup yields CDR1 DFQATT and CDR2 SNEGSKA (reference sequence). The CDR3 runs 15 residues. In DNA form, the CDR3 reads TGCAGTGCTAGAACCCCCCAGGGGGCTAATGAAAAACTGTTTTTT. Its translation is CSARTPQGANEKLFF.

The chain couples TRBV6-2 or TRBV6-3 to TRBJ1-5; D is perhaps TRBD1 (5 bases). Germline loops: CDR1 MNHEY, CDR2 SVGEGT. The ends were cut back, 10 bases at V and 7 bases at J, with 23 bases in the middle. CDR3 length: 15 amino acids. Here the CDR3 DNA reads TGTGCCAACAGCCACCGGGGCAGGGAGCGGCAGCCCCAGCATTTT. Translated, it gives CANSHRGRERQPQHF.

This rearrangement joins TRBV20-1 to TRBJ2-7; tentatively, D is TRBD2 (5 bases). Germline CDR1 and CDR2: DFQATT and SNEGSKA (reference sequence). With 5 bases removed from V and 9 bases from J, the gap between germline ends came to 26 bases. This CDR3 comprises 15 residues. The CDR3: CSAGNAETTGVGQYF. The CDR3, as DNA: TGCAGTGCTGGAAACGCCGAGACTACTGGGGTGGGGCAGTACTTC.

As to this clonotype: A much more abundant neighbour one base away suggests this may be a read error. The genes are TRBV29-1 and TRBJ2-3; tentative D call: TRBD1 (6 bases). The CDR3 totals 13 residues. Germline CDR1 and CDR2: SQVTM and ANQGSEA. The CDR3 DNA is TGCAGCGGTGAAGATAGAAGGGGGGATACGCAGTATTTT. Amino acid sequence: CSGEDRRGDTQYF.

On this clonotype itself: A much larger clone lies a single base off, so this may be a read error. This is likely a read error, given that the CDR3 carries no conserved phenylalanine or tryptophan at its end. The CDR3 region has the DNA TGCAGTACCTCTGGTGATACTGAAGCTTTCTAT. Protein product: CSTSGDTEAFY. J is TRBJ1-1 and V is TRBV20-1; D uncertain. The CDR3 totals 11 residues. V was trimmed by 8 bases and J by 5 bases, leaving 12 bases between them. CDR1 is DFQATT, CDR2 SNEGSKA, per germline (reference sequence).

This chain joins TRBV20-1 and TRBJ2-3; 11 bases match TRBD2. The CDR3 runs to 15 residues. With V trimmed by 0 bases and J by 4 bases, 3 bases remained unmatched. The germline V gene has CDR1 DFQATT and CDR2 SNEGSKA (reference sequence). The CDR3: CSARDTSGSPDTQYF. As DNA, the CDR3 is TGCAGTGCTAGAGATACTAGCGGGAGCCCAGATACGCAGTATTTT.

V is TRBV12-3 or TRBV12-4 and J is TRBJ2-1; D is unresolved. V was cut by 5 bases and J by 6 bases, with 17 bases left in between. This CDR3 contains 15 residues. CDR3 region: CASSPLSGRGNEQFF. DNA for the CDR3: TGTGCCAGCAGTCCCTTATCCGGCAGAGGCAATGAGCAGTTCTTC.

About this clonotype itself: The CDR3 does not end in the conserved phenylalanine or tryptophan, so this is likely a read error. J is TRBJ1-1 and V is TRBV12-3 or TRBV12-4, with 9 bases identical to TRBD1. The CDR3 is 17 amino acids. The V and J ends lost 6 bases and 0 bases, in that order; junction bases with no gene match: 11. The CDR3 loop reads CASSIATTGGMNTEAFI. CDR3 nucleotide sequence: TGTGCCAGCAGCATAGCTACGACAGGGGGTATGAACACTGAAGCTTTCATT.

A note on this clonotype: Since the CDR3 does not end with the conserved phenylalanine or tryptophan, this likely comes from a read error. The chain recombines TRBV5-1 with TRBJ2-7; TRBD2 aligns across 11 bases. The CDR3 loop spans 15 amino acids. Trimming removed 6 bases from V and 2 bases from J; junction bases left unmatched: 7. From germline, CDR1 is SGHRS and CDR2 YFSETQ. The CDR3 reads CASTPLAGGAYEQYY. Here the CDR3 DNA reads TGCGCCAGCACCCCATTAGCGGGGGGGGCCTACGAGCAGTACTAC.